A single sample is the source of the 25 T cell receptor beta chains below, sequenced in a study of cytomegalovirus exposure and HLA in healthy donors. Assay: immunoSEQ multiplex PCR; the TCRdb copy retains only in-frame clones and omits some. The sample comprises more than 95,000 clones, around 96% of which are singletons, and 1.5% to 2% rests with the top ten. Sequenced sample: PBMCs. These receptors were collected from a man aged 18-30 years in good health and CMV-seronegative.

The chain is built from TRBV11-2 and TRBJ2-3; 8 nucleotides align to TRBD2. CDR3 length: 15 amino acids. The J segment lost 4 bases and the V segment lost 4 bases, leaving 7 bases of the junction unmatched. The germline V gene has CDR1 SGHAT and CDR2 FQNNGV. In DNA form, the CDR3 reads TGTGCCAGCAGCTCAGAAGCGGGAGAAGCAGATACGCAGTATTTT. Translated: CASSSEAGEADTQYF.

CDR3 in DNA: TGTGCCAGCAGCCCCGGGGGGGAGCTGTTTTTT. It codes for CASSPGGELFF. This chain links TRBV11-2 with TRBJ2-2; no firm D call. The germline V gene has CDR1 SGHAT and CDR2 FQNNGV. Trimming removed 5 bases at V and 8 bases at J, with 6 bases between. The CDR3 is 11 amino acids.

The rearrangement uses TRBV19 and TRBJ2-3, with TRBD1 matching over 10 bases. The CDR3 sequence is 17 residues long. The germline V gene has CDR1 LNHDA and CDR2 SQIVND (reference sequence). The V and J ends lost 5 bases and 2 bases, in that order; junction bases with no gene match: 10. In DNA, the CDR3 is TGTGCCAGTAGTCCGGGACAGGGGAACCCCTCCACAGATACGCAGTATTTT. Translating gives CASSPGQGNPSTDTQYF.

CDR3 region: CASSLDLAGDYEQYF. The CDR3, as DNA: TGTGCCAGCAGCTTAGATTTAGCGGGGGACTACGAGCAGTACTTC. The V and J genes are TRBV11-2 and TRBJ2-7; 9 bases are shared with TRBD2. V trimming: 0 bases; J trimming: 3 bases; junction bases outside the gene matches: 3. The germline gives CDR1 SGHAT, CDR2 FQNNGV. This CDR3 region has 15 residues.

The J gene is TRBJ2-7, the V gene TRBV28, with D possibly matching TRBD1 (5 bases). The germline CDR1 and CDR2 sequences are MDHEN and SYDVKM. There are 15 residues in the CDR3. The V gene lost 1 base and the J gene lost 1 base, with 11 bases spanning the gap. CDR3 loop: CASSLYMDISYEQYF. The CDR3 coding sequence is TGTGCCAGCAGTTTATACATGGACATTTCCTACGAGCAGTACTTC.

The gene calls are TRBV28 and TRBJ1-3, with TRBD1 matching over 7 bases. The CDR3 loop spans 18 amino acids. The germline gives CDR1 MDHEN, CDR2 SYDVKM. Germline trimming cut 7 bases from V and 0 bases from J; bases unmatched to any gene: 15. DNA of the CDR3: TGTGCCAGCACTCCGATAGGGGGCGGATATTACTCTGGAAACACCATATATTTT. Amino acid sequence: CASTPIGGGYYSGNTIYF.

On this clone itself: The junction differs from germline at one of its ends, possibly a read error. CDR3 nucleotides: TGCGCCAGCAGCCAAGACATACAGGGAAGCTCTGGGGCCAACATCCTGACTTTC. Its protein product is CASSQDIQGSSGANILTF. This rearrangement joins TRBV4-1 to TRBJ2-6; perhaps TRBD1 as D (6 bases). The germline V gene has CDR1 MGHRA and CDR2 YSYEKL. CDR3 size: 18 residues.

This clone was picked up one time. The CDR3 nucleotides are TGTGCCAGCAGCTTGAGGCGGGAGGTAGGGGAGACCCAGTACTTC. Encoded protein: CASSLRREVGETQYF. J is TRBJ2-5 and V is TRBV5-4; 8 nucleotides agree with TRBD2. Trimming at V came to 1 base and at J to 5 bases, leaving 7 bases not matched to a gene. In germline, CDR1 is SGHNT, CDR2 YYREEE (reference sequence). CDR3 length: 15 residues.

The chain links TRBV7-3 to TRBJ2-5, with 7 bases fitting TRBD1. CDR3 length: 13 amino acids. Unmatched junction bases numbered 3, after V lost 5 bases and J lost 3 bases. From germline, CDR1 is SGHTA and CDR2 FQGTGA. CDR3 amino acids: CASSTGTEETQYF. The CDR3 DNA follows: TGTGCCAGCAGCACCGGGACAGAAGAGACCCAGTACTTC.

This rearrangement joins TRBV7-2 to TRBJ2-7, with D possibly TRBD1 on 6 matching bases. Germline CDR1 reads SGHTA; CDR2 reads FQGNSA. The CDR3 has 11 residues. Between the trimmed V and J ends, which lost 6 bases and 4 bases, there was a span of 7 bases. CDR3 in DNA: TGTGCCAGCAGAACAGGGTACGAGCAGTACTTC. Protein product: CASRTGYEQYF. Combining the CDR3 with reference TRBV7-2 and TRBJ2-7 gives the whole variable domain GAGVSQSPSNKVTEKGKDVELRCDPISGHTALYWYRQSLGQGLEFLIYFQGNSAPDKSGLPSDRFSAERTGGSVSTLTIQRTQQEDSAVYLCASRTGYEQYFGPGTRLTVT.

J is TRBJ1-1 and V is TRBV6-1, with D uncertain. Trimming cost V 7 bases and J 1 base, with 10 bases left between them. The V gene's germline CDR1 is MNHNS and CDR2 SASEGT. This CDR3 contains 13 residues. In DNA form, the CDR3 reads TGTGCCAGCATCGTAGAGAGGAACACTGAAGCTTTCTTT. As protein: CASIVERNTEAFF.

The chain links TRBV1 to TRBJ2-7; TRBD2, the table's D call, lacks a check against the DNA. TRBV1 has pseudogene status. The CDR3 runs 17 residues. The CDR3 is CTSSQETGIERHYEQYF. The CDR3 DNA is TGCACCAGCAGCCAAGAGACGGGTATCGAGCGGCACTACGAGCAGTACTTC.

The chain employs TRBV4-3 and TRBJ2-1; 10 bases are shared with TRBD2. The CDR3 is made up of 16 amino acids. J was trimmed by 8 bases and V by 0 bases; bases with no gene match: 7. Germline CDR1 is LGHNA and CDR2 is YSLEER. The CDR3 here is CASSQDSSSGRHEQFF. The CDR3 DNA sequence: TGCGCCAGCAGCCAAGATTCGTCTAGCGGGAGACATGAGCAGTTCTTC.

The chain recombines TRBV7-9 with TRBJ2-1; no firm D call. Trimming left V 5 bases short and J 4 bases short, with 3 bases between. The germline gives CDR1 SEHNR, CDR2 FQNEAQ (reference sequence). The length of the CDR3 is 11 residues. The CDR3 here is CASSIYNEQFF. The CDR3 DNA reads as TGTGCCAGCAGCATATACAATGAGCAGTTCTTC.

V usage is TRBV4-3 and J usage is TRBJ1-2, with no clear D. Germline CDR1 reads LGHNA; CDR2 reads YSLEER. V was clipped by 1 base and J by 4 bases, with 10 bases between them. The CDR3 spans 14 residues. The CDR3 sequence: CASSQAAASYGYTF. Here the CDR3 DNA reads TGCGCCAGCAGCCAAGCGGCAGCGAGCTATGGCTACACCTTC.

The chain joins TRBV7-3 to TRBJ2-5, with TRBD1 identical over 7 bases. In germline, CDR1 is SGHTA, CDR2 FQGTGA. The CDR3 covers 13 residues. V gave up 5 bases and J gave up 7 bases; unmatched junction bases: 7. The chain's CDR3 is CASSQTYRGTQYF. The CDR3 DNA reads as TGTGCCAGCAGCCAAACTTACAGGGGGACCCAGTACTTC.

This clone was seen just once. The genes are TRBV15 and TRBJ1-1; D ambiguous. This CDR3 is 15 amino acids long. The ends were cut back, 0 bases at V and 0 bases at J, with 8 bases in the middle. Germline lookup yields CDR1 LNHNV and CDR2 YYDKDF (reference sequence). The CDR3 DNA follows: TGTGCCACCAGCAGAGATGGGAGAGTGAACACTGAAGCTTTCTTT. Protein: CATSRDGRVNTEAFF.

The chain combines TRBV5-6 with TRBJ2-1, with TRBD1 identical over 8 bases. V lost 0 bases and J lost 0; bases outside the gene matches: 5. The CDR3 sequence is 17 residues long. Looked up from germline, CDR1 is SGHDT and CDR2 is YYEEEE. The CDR3 DNA reads as TGTGCCAGCAGCTTGGGGACAGGGCTGAACTCCTACAATGAGCAGTTCTTC. Its translation: CASSLGTGLNSYNEQFF.

The chain joins TRBV28 to TRBJ1-5; D gene ambiguous. Germline values: CDR1 MDHEN, CDR2 SYDVKM. V shed 2 bases and J shed 2 bases, with 10 bases lying between them. The CDR3 contains 15 residues. The CDR3 DNA is TGTGCCAGCAGTTTAGGCGGTTGGGGCAATCAGCCCCAGCATTTT. Translated: CASSLGGWGNQPQHF.

This clone was recorded a few times. V is TRBV11-1 and J is TRBJ2-7, with D perhaps TRBD2 (5 bases). The CDR3 length is 14 residues. Trimming removed 3 bases from V and 7 bases from J, with 16 bases in between. The germline V gene has CDR1 SGHAT and CDR2 FQDESV (reference sequence). The DNA for the CDR3 is TGTGCCAGCAGCTTGAACGGGAACTCGCGTGAGCAGTACTTC. This sequence encodes CASSLNGNSREQYF.

The chain recombines TRBV9 with TRBJ1-4; TRBD1 agrees at 8 bases. Germline CDR1 reads SGDLS; CDR2 reads YYNGEE. This CDR3 comprises 14 residues. Losses at the gene ends were 2 bases for V and 12 bases for J; bases not matched to a gene: 9. The CDR3 protein is CASSVTGGDGELFF. The DNA for the CDR3 is TGTGCCAGCAGCGTCACAGGGGGGGATGGGGAACTGTTTTTT.

J is TRBJ2-4 and V is TRBV28, with D unresolved. The CDR3 sequence is 15 residues long. Trimming shortened V by 3 bases and J by 0 bases, and 9 bases separated the two germline ends. Germline CDR1 MDHEN, CDR2 SYDVKM. The CDR3 DNA reads as TGTGCCAGCAGTTTCTCGGTCCTAGCCAAAAACATTCAGTACTTC. This encodes CASSFSVLAKNIQYF.

The rearrangement links TRBV28 to TRBJ2-7; TRBD2 might be the D (6 bases). CDR1 and CDR2 from the germline V gene are MDHEN and SYDVKM. Trimming shortened V by 3 bases and J by 2 bases, and 17 bases separated the two germline ends. This CDR3 has 16 residues. CDR3: CASSFGGPTMTYEQYF. DNA of the CDR3: TGTGCCAGCAGTTTCGGGGGTCCTACAATGACCTACGAGCAGTACTTC.

This clone was counted a few times. The V gene is TRBV6-5, the J gene TRBJ2-7, with D maybe TRBD1 (5 bases). The CDR3 is 11 residues long. V was clipped by 6 bases and J by 6 bases, with 9 bases between them. CDR1 MNHEY and CDR2 SVGAGI come from the germline V gene. CDR3 in DNA: TGTGCCAGCAGACTCCAGGGCGAGCAGTACTTC. This encodes CASRLQGEQYF.

The V and J genes are TRBV7-3 and TRBJ2-1, with TRBD2 as a possible D gene (8 bases). CDR3 size: 19 residues. The V and J ends lost 4 bases and 12 bases respectively, with 34 bases between them. Per the germline V gene, CDR1 is SGHTA and CDR2 is FQGTGA. The DNA for the CDR3 is TGTGCCAGCAGCTCTGATCCATCCCTCTTAGCGGGACCCCAGGGGGTGCAGTTCTTC. Translating gives CASSSDPSLLAGPQGVQFF.